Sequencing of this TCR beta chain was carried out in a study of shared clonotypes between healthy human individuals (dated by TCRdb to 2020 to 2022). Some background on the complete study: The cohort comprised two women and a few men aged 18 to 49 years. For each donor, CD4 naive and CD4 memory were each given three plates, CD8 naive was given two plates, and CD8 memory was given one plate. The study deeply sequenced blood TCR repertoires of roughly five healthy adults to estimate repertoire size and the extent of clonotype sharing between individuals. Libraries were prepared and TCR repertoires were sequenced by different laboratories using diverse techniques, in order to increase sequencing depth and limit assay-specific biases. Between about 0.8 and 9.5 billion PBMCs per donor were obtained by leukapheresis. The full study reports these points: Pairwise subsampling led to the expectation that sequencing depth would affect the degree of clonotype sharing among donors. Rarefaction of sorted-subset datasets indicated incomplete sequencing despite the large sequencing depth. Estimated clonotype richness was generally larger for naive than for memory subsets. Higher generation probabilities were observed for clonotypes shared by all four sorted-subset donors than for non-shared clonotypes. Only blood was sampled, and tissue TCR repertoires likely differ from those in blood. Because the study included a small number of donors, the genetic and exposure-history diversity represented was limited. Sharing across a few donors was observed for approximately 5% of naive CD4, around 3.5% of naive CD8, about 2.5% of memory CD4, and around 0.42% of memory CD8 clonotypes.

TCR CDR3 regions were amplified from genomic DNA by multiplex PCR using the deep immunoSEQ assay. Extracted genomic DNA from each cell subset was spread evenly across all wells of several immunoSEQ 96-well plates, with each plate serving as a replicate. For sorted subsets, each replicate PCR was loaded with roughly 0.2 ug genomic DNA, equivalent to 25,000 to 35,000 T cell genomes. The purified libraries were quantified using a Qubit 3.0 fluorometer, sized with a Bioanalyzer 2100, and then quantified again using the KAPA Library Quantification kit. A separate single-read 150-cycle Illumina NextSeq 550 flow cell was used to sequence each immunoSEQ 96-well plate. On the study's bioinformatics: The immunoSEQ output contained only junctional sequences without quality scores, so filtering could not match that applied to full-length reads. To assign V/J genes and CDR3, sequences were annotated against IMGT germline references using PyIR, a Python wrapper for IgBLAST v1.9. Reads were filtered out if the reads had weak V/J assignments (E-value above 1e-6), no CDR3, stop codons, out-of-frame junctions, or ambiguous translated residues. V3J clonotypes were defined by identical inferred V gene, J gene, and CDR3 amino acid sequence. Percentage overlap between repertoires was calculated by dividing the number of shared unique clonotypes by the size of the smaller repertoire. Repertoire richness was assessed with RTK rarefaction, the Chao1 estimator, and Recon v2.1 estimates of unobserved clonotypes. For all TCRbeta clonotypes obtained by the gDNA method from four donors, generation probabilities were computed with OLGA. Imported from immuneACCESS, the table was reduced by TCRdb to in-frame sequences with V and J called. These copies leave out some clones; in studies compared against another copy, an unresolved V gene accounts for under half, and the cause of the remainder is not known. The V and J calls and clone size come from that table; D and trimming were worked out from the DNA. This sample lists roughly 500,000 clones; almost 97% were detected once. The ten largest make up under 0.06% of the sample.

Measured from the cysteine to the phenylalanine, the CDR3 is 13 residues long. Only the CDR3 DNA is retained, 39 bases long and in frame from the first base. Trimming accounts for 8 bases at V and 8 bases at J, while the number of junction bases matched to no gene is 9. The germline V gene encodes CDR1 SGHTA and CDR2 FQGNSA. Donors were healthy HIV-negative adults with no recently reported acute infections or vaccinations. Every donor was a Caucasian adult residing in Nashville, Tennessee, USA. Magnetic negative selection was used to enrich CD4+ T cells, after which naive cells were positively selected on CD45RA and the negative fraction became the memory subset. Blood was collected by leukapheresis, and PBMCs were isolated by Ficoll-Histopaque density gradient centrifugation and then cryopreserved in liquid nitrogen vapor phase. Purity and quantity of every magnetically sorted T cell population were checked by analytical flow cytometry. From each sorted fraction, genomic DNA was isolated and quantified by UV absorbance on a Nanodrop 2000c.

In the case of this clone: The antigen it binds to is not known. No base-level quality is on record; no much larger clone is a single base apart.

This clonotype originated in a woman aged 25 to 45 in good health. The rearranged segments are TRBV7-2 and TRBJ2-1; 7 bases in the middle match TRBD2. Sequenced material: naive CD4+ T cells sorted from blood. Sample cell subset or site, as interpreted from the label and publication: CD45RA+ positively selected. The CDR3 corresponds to CASSRAGMYEQFF. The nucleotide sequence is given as TGTGCCAGCTCACGAGCGGGAATGTATGAGCAGTTCTTC.